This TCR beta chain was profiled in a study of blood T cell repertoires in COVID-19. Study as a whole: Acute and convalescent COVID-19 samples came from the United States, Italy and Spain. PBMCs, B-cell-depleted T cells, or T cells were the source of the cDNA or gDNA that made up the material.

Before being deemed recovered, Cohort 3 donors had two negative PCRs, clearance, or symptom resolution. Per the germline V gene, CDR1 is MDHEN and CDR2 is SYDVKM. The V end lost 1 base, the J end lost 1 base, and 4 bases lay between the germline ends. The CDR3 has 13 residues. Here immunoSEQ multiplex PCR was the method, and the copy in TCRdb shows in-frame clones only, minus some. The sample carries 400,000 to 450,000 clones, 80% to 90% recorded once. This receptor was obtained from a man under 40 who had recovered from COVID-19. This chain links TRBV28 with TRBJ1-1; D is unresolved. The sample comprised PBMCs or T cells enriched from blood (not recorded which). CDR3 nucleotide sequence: TGTGCCAGCAGTTTATCCGGGAACACTGAAGCTTTCTTT. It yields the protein CASSLSGNTEAFF.